This is a list of T cell receptor beta chains from one sample in a study of identical twins. MiXCR was run by TCRdb on the 5' RACE reads, yielding one entry per CDR3 protein. The table shows hundreds of thousands of distinct CDR3 sequences, with 8.5% to 9.5% occurring only once. This sample was also put to use in a study of yellow fever vaccine responses in identical twins.

The specimen was CD8+ T cells sorted from blood. The receptor set was obtained from a woman under 30 in good health. Both conserved end residues are part of each CDR3. D genes are given only for firm matches. The size entry is marked missing in some rows and otherwise reads once, few, many or a size class.

TRBD1	-	TRBV19	TRBJ2-7	TGTGCCGGACAGGGGAGGGACGAGCAGTACTTC	CAGQGRDEQYF
-	-	TRBV5-1	TRBJ2-7	TGCGCCAGCAGCTTGACCGGGAATCACCTGCTCGAGCAGTACTTC	CASSLTGNHLLEQYF
TRBD2	-	TRBV20-1	TRBJ2-5	TGCAGTGCTAGAGACCGAGAGACATGGGGGGGAGAGACCCAGTACTTC	CSARDRETWGGETQYF
TRBD1	-	TRBV20-1	TRBJ1-1	TGCAGTGCTAGAAGGGGACAGGGGAACACTGAAGCTTTCTTT	CSARRGQGNTEAFF
TRBD2	-	TRBV11-2	TRBJ2-1	TGTGCCAGCAGCTTAGGGCAATTGGCTAGCGGTTACAATGAGCAGTTCTTC	CASSLGQLASGYNEQFF
-	many	TRBV6-5	TRBJ2-5	TGTGCCAGCAGTTACTCGTCTGTAGGAGAGACCCAGTACTTC	CASSYSSVGETQYF
TRBD2	many	TRBV20-1	TRBJ2-7	TGCAGTGCTAGGACTAGCGGGGGGCCTGACTCCTACGAGCAGTACTTC	CSARTSGGPDSYEQYF
-	few	TRBV7-9	TRBJ2-2	TGTGCCAGCAGCTCGATCCCAGGGGTTGGCGGGGAGCTGTTTTTT	CASSSIPGVGGELFF
-	-	TRBV27	TRBJ2-7	TGTGCCAGCAGTCCCAGTTGGGGATACTACGAGCAGTACTTC	CASSPSWGYYEQYF
-	few	TRBV11-2	TRBJ2-7	TGTGCCAGCAGCGCCTCTACCGGGACGGGAGCCTACGAGCAGTACTTC	CASSASTGTGAYEQYF
-	many	TRBV6-1	TRBJ2-2	TGTGCCAGCAGTGAACCCCTTACCACCGGGGAGCTGTTTTTT	CASSEPLTTGELFF
-	many	TRBV15	TRBJ2-1	TGTGCCACCAGCAGAGAGGGGCGGCAGAGCTCCTACAATGAGCAGTTCTTC	CATSREGRQSSYNEQFF
TRBD2	few	TRBV20-1	TRBJ2-7	TGCAGTGCTAGAGCCCCCACTAGCGGTACCTACGAGCAGTACTTC	CSARAPTSGTYEQYF
TRBD1	few	TRBV9	TRBJ2-1	TGTGCCAGCAGCGTAGGGAGTGGGACAGGGGTATCTCGGGAGCAGTTCTTC	CASSVGSGTGVSREQFF
-	-	TRBV3-1	TRBJ2-7	TGTGCCAGCAGCCAAGGGACGAGGGCCTACGAGCAGTACTTC	CASSQGTRAYEQYF
-	-	TRBV28	TRBJ2-2	TGTGCCAGCCGGCCCAGCCCCGGGGAGCTGTTTTTT	CASRPSPGELFF
TRBD2	many	TRBV7-3	TRBJ2-1	TGTGCCAGCAGCTTAGTCCTAGCGGAAAACAATGAGCAGTTCTTC	CASSLVLAENNEQFF
TRBD1	-	TRBV9	TRBJ1-2	TGTGCCAGCAGCGTAGGAGGGGGCGACTATGGCTACACCTTC	CASSVGGGDYGYTF
-	-	TRBV7-3	TRBJ2-2	TGTGCCAGCAGCTTAACGGCCAGGGGAAGAGCGGAGAGCACCGGGGAGCTGTTTTTT	CASSLTARGRAESTGELFF
-	-	TRBV20-1	TRBJ2-7	TGCAGTGCTAGAGATATCGGTGAGCAGTACTTC	CSARDIGEQYF
-	few	TRBV20-1	TRBJ1-2	TGCAGTGCTAGAGAGGACGGAAACTATGGCTACACCTTC	CSAREDGNYGYTF
-	few	TRBV7-6	TRBJ2-7	TGTGCCAGCAGCTTGAGTGGGGGCTTGGACGAGCAGTACTTC	CASSLSGGLDEQYF
TRBD2	few	TRBV13	TRBJ2-1	TGTGCCAGCAGCTTAGGGGGACTAGCGTTGGCCAATGAGCAGTTCTTC	CASSLGGLALANEQFF